This T cell receptor beta chain was observed in a study of vaccination and CD4 T cells after COVID-19. Across the study: Convalescent donors were composed of six males and four females, of whom two were Hispanic. Spike peptides, overlapping and drawn from SARS-CoV-2, HCoV-NL63, HCoV-OC43 and HCoV-229E, were used to stimulate cells.

The CDR3 is 12 residues long. Germline V gives CDR1 SGHTA, CDR2 FQGTGA. The Oncomine TCR Beta short-read assay sequenced DNA from cultured CD4+ T cells. The authors extracted genomic DNA from cultured CD4+ T cells. TCRdb fed the PCR reads into MiXCR, producing one record per CDR3 protein. The repertoire holds 6,500 to 9,500 distinct CDR3 sequences, with around 41% as singletons. This clonotype has more than one count but fewer than ten. The antigen remains undetermined. Mismatch with germline at one junction end may stem from a read error. Treatment specified: approximately nine-day PBMC culture with coronavirus spike peptide pools or control peptides (ViraFEST assay). The collection of CD4+ T cells from the unexposed donor took place before the COVID-19 pandemic (2011-2018). PBMCs were cultured at two million per well with approximately 9.4 IU/ml IL-2 and 8.5 to 10 ug/ml peptide pools.

V is TRBV7-3 and J is TRBJ2-1; D ambiguous. This sequence was found in a human donor in good health. Material for sequencing was CD4+ T cells from blood, cultured in vitro. The CDR3 here is CASSFLYSEQFF. As DNA, the CDR3 is TGTGCCAGCAGCTTTTTGTACAGTGAGCAGTTCTTC. The whole variable domain, remainder taken from reference TRBV7-3 and TRBJ2-1, is GAGVSQTPSNKVTEKGKYVELRCDPISGHTALYWYRQSLGQGPEFLIYFQGTGAADDSGLPNDRFFAVRPEGSVSTLKIQRTERGDSAVYLCASSFLYSEQFFGPGTRLTVL.